These 10 T cell receptor beta chains originate from one sample sequenced in a study of a mutant IDH1 vaccine in newly diagnosed glioma. Regarding time point: baseline, week 1 (first vaccination visit). Treatment indicated: pre-vaccination baseline after standard-of-care therapy. TCRdb's table, derived via immunoSEQ multiplex PCR, lists solely in-frame clones and lacks some. Among roughly 50,000 clones listed, roughly 80% were seen once. Sequenced here: PBMCs, sampled from a glioma patient treated with radiotherapy, temozolomide or both. These receptors were obtained from a man between 18 and 29 years old with glioma.

This clone has only one observation. The chain uses TRBV9 and TRBJ1-1; D is possibly TRBD1 (6 bases). Germline V gene sequence: CDR1 SGDLS, CDR2 YYNGEE. V lost 2 bases and J 8 bases, leaving 13 bases between the germline ends. The CDR3 has 13 residues. The CDR3 loop reads CASSVRGTGEAFF. As DNA, the CDR3 is TGTGCCAGCAGCGTGAGGGGAACAGGGGAAGCTTTCTTT.

The chain carries TRBV27 and TRBJ1-2; 7 bases line up with TRBD1. Germline CDR1 reads MNHEY; CDR2 reads SMNVEV (reference sequence). The CDR3 covers 13 residues. J lost 7 bases, V lost 3 bases, and 5 bases had no gene match. CDR3 sequence reads: CASSLEGAGGYTF. In DNA, the CDR3 is TGTGCCAGCAGTTTGGAGGGGGCGGGTGGCTACACCTTC.

The chain links TRBV30 to TRBJ2-7, with 7 bases lining up with TRBD1. V lost 2 bases, J lost 0 bases, and 13 bases stayed unmatched. The V gene's germline CDR1 is GTSNPN and CDR2 SVGIG (reference sequence). The CDR3 length is 17 residues. The CDR3 nucleotides are TGTGCCTGGAGTCTATCCTCCGGGACAGTTATCTCCTACGAGCAGTACTTC. Protein product: CAWSLSSGTVISYEQYF.

This clone has just one count. For the CDR3, the DNA is TGTGCCTGGGATCCGGGACAGGGTATGGCCGGGGAGCTGTTTTTT. This gives the protein CAWDPGQGMAGELFF. The chain carries TRBV30 and TRBJ2-2; 9 bases are a match to TRBD1. J lost 6 bases, V lost 5 bases, and 10 bases had no gene match. The CDR3 totals 15 residues. Germline CDR1 reads GTSNPN; CDR2 reads SVGIG (reference sequence).

This chain joins TRBV30 and TRBJ1-2; maybe TRBD1 (6 bases). The CDR3 contains 17 residues. Germline lookup yields CDR1 GTSNPN and CDR2 SVGIG (reference sequence). V lost 0 bases and J lost 4, with 21 bases in between. CDR3 loop: CAWSVHLLRGDRYGYTF. The CDR3 nucleotides read TGTGCCTGGAGTGTACATCTCCTGAGGGGGGACCGCTATGGCTACACCTTC.

The chain uses TRBV5-1 and TRBJ1-2; 7 bases are shared with TRBD1. The CDR3 consists of 12 residues. Per the germline V gene, CDR1 is SGHRS and CDR2 is YFSETQ. The V gene end was trimmed by 4 bases and the J gene end by 8 bases; junction bases not matched to a gene: 5. The CDR3 region is CASSETGDGYTF. Here the CDR3 DNA reads TGCGCCAGCAGCGAAACAGGGGACGGCTACACCTTC.

This clone has more than one count but fewer than ten. The chain couples TRBV10-1 to TRBJ2-7; 7 bases map to TRBD1. Per germline, CDR1 WNHNN and CDR2 SYGVQD (reference sequence). The ends lost 3 bases at V and 3 bases at J; junction bases unmatched: 11. This CDR3 has 16 residues. CDR3 sequence (DNA): TGCGCCAGCAGTGAACGTAGACAGGGCAACTGCTACGAGCAGTACTTC. This encodes CASSERRQGNCYEQYF.

The count of this clone is one. J is TRBJ2-7 and V is TRBV6-1, with D perhaps TRBD2 (7 bases). Trimming stripped 2 bases from V and 6 bases from J, with 17 bases between. The CDR3 has 15 amino acids. In germline, CDR1 is MNHNS, CDR2 SASEGT. CDR3 bases: TGTGCCAGCAGTGAAATAGGGCGGGGGCCTGGCGAGCAGTACTTC. Protein product: CASSEIGRGPGEQYF.

The chain uses TRBV5-4 and TRBJ1-1, with D possibly being TRBD1 (5 bases). V lost 2 bases and J 1 base, leaving 15 bases between the germline ends. Germline values: CDR1 SGHNT, CDR2 YYREEE (reference sequence). CDR3 size: 16 residues. CDR3 in amino acids: CASSFGLEGSNTEAFF. DNA for the CDR3: TGTGCCAGCAGCTTCGGTTTGGAGGGGTCGAACACTGAAGCTTTCTTT. Using reference TRBV5-4 and TRBJ1-1 for the parts outside the CDR3, the full variable domain is ETGVTQSPTHLIKTRGQQVTLRCSSQSGHNTVSWYQQALGQGPQFIFQYYREEENGRGNFPPRFSGLQFPNYSSELNVNALELDDSALYLCASSFGLEGSNTEAFFGQGTRLTVV.

A remark on this clone: The junction and the germline gene differ at one end; a read error may be behind it. V and J are TRBV6-1 and TRBJ2-2; the D gene is possibly TRBD2 (8 bases). The CDR3 extends over 16 amino acids. Germline V lookup: CDR1 MNHNS, CDR2 SASEGT. The CDR3 region has the DNA TGTGCCAGCAGTGAAAATTCAGGACAGGTTAGCGGGAAGCTGTTTTTT. Encoded protein: CASSENSGQVSGKLFF.